This is a list of T cell receptor beta chains from one sample in a study of T-cell reconstitution after alpha-beta-depleted transplantation in children. One entry per CDR3 protein, called by TCRdb with MiXCR from the PCR reads. The table records 300,000 or so distinct CDR3 sequences, more than 9% of them present only once. The input for sequencing was PBMCs from the stem cell graft donor, taken from the stem cell graft. Receptor source: a human donor who donated a stem cell graft to a child with SCID. Both conserved end residues are part of each CDR3. A D gene is named only where the DNA matches it firmly. A row's size may be missing; if present it is once, few, many or a size class.

D gene: -
J gene: TRBJ2-6
V gene: TRBV10-3
clone size: many
CDR3 protein: CAISESIGAGANVLTF
CDR3 DNA: TGTGCCATCAGTGAGTCAATAGGGGCTGGGGCCAACGTCCTGACTTTC

D gene: -
J gene: TRBJ2-1
V gene: TRBV4-1
clone size: -
CDR3 protein: CASSQDLDNWDEQFF
CDR3 DNA: TGCGCCAGCAGCCAAGATTTGGACAACTGGGATGAGCAGTTCTTC

D gene: TRBD1
J gene: TRBJ2-7
V gene: TRBV2
clone size: few
CDR3 protein: CASKDRVGVDEQYF
CDR3 DNA: TGTGCCAGCAAGGACAGGGTTGGAGTGGACGAGCAGTACTTC

D gene: -
J gene: TRBJ1-5
V gene: TRBV5-6
clone size: -
CDR3 protein: CASSVGFSSNQPQHF
CDR3 DNA: TGTGCCAGCAGCGTAGGGTTCTCGAGCAATCAGCCCCAGCATTTT

D gene: TRBD2
J gene: TRBJ2-2
V gene: TRBV7-3
clone size: -
CDR3 protein: CASSLIGRGHSNTGELFF
CDR3 DNA: TGTGCCAGCAGCCTTATAGGGAGGGGCCACTCCAACACCGGGGAGCTGTTTTTT

D gene: -
J gene: TRBJ1-2
V gene: TRBV12-3/TRBV12-4
clone size: -
CDR3 protein: CASSWGSGGYTF
CDR3 DNA: TGTGCCAGCAGTTGGGGCTCAGGGGGCTACACCTTC

D gene: -
J gene: TRBJ2-2
V gene: TRBV5-6
clone size: -
CDR3 protein: CASSLRGEGYTGELFF
CDR3 DNA: TGTGCCAGCAGCTTGAGGGGAGAAGGGTACACCGGGGAGCTGTTTTTT

D gene: -
J gene: TRBJ2-7
V gene: TRBV10-3
clone size: -
CDR3 protein: CAISEPTYNSYEQYF
CDR3 DNA: TGTGCCATCAGTGAGCCTACATACAACTCCTACGAGCAGTACTTC

D gene: TRBD1
J gene: TRBJ1-1
V gene: TRBV12-3/TRBV12-4
clone size: -
CDR3 protein: CASGRSGGLEAFF
CDR3 DNA: TGTGCCAGCGGGCGGTCAGGGGGCTTGGAGGCTTTCTTT

D gene: -
J gene: TRBJ2-1
V gene: TRBV3-1
clone size: -
CDR3 protein: CASGTFSYNEQFF
CDR3 DNA: TGTGCCAGCGGGACTTTTTCCTACAATGAGCAGTTCTTC

D gene: -
J gene: TRBJ2-1
V gene: TRBV10-3
clone size: -
CDR3 protein: CAIIPDDGADNEQFF
CDR3 DNA: TGTGCCATCATCCCTGATGACGGGGCCGACAATGAGCAGTTCTTC

D gene: -
J gene: TRBJ2-7
V gene: TRBV11-1
clone size: -
CDR3 protein: CASSLGTGGGYEQYF
CDR3 DNA: TGTGCCAGCAGCTTAGGTACAGGTGGTGGTTACGAGCAGTACTTC

D gene: -
J gene: TRBJ1-5
V gene: TRBV10-3
clone size: -
CDR3 protein: CAISESAQPQHF
CDR3 DNA: TGTGCCATCAGTGAGTCGGCTCAGCCCCAGCATTTT

D gene: -
J gene: TRBJ2-5
V gene: TRBV7-2
clone size: -
CDR3 protein: CASSLAGGAVGETQYF
CDR3 DNA: TGTGCCAGCAGCTTAGCTGGCGGGGCTGTTGGAGAGACCCAGTACTTC

D gene: -
J gene: TRBJ2-1
V gene: TRBV5-1
clone size: many
CDR3 protein: CASSGGPGGLMNEQFF
CDR3 DNA: TGCGCCAGCAGCGGGGGTCCGGGGGGCCTAATGAATGAGCAGTTCTTC

D gene: -
J gene: TRBJ2-5
V gene: TRBV6-5
clone size: -
CDR3 protein: CASSSGPRQETQYF
CDR3 DNA: TGTGCCAGCAGTTCCGGACCTCGCCAAGAGACCCAGTACTTC

D gene: TRBD1
J gene: TRBJ1-1
V gene: TRBV6-1
clone size: -
CDR3 protein: CASTQDRANTEAFF
CDR3 DNA: TGTGCCAGCACCCAGGACAGGGCCAACACTGAAGCTTTCTTT

D gene: TRBD1
J gene: TRBJ1-1
V gene: TRBV12-3/TRBV12-4
clone size: many
CDR3 protein: CASRQGEITEAFF
CDR3 DNA: TGTGCCAGCAGGCAGGGGGAGATCACTGAAGCTTTCTTT

D gene: TRBD1
J gene: TRBJ1-2
V gene: TRBV12-3/TRBV12-4
clone size: few
CDR3 protein: CASSLERDRHGYTF
CDR3 DNA: TGTGCCAGCAGTTTAGAGAGGGACAGGCATGGCTACACCTTC

D gene: -
J gene: TRBJ2-2
V gene: TRBV7-3
clone size: few
CDR3 protein: CASSPNRDQNTGELFF
CDR3 DNA: TGTGCCAGCAGCCCGAACCGGGACCAGAACACCGGGGAGCTGTTTTTT

D gene: TRBD2
J gene: TRBJ2-1
V gene: TRBV11-2
clone size: few
CDR3 protein: CASSLGLADYNEQFF
CDR3 DNA: TGTGCCAGCAGCTTAGGACTAGCGGACTACAATGAGCAGTTCTTC

D gene: TRBD1
J gene: TRBJ1-1
V gene: TRBV9
clone size: many
CDR3 protein: CASSVAGQGKGEAFF
CDR3 DNA: TGTGCCAGCAGCGTAGCAGGACAGGGGAAGGGTGAAGCTTTCTTT

D gene: -
J gene: TRBJ1-4
V gene: TRBV4-2
clone size: -
CDR3 protein: CASSQGGPSNEKLFF
CDR3 DNA: TGTGCCAGCAGCCAAGGAGGGCCCTCTAATGAAAAACTGTTTTTT

D gene: -
J gene: TRBJ2-5
V gene: TRBV29-1
clone size: -
CDR3 protein: CSVELVRGPQETQYF
CDR3 DNA: TGCAGCGTTGAATTGGTCAGGGGCCCCCAAGAGACCCAGTACTTC

D gene: -
J gene: TRBJ2-7
V gene: TRBV20-1
clone size: few
CDR3 protein: CSASPDPSGRPYEQYF
CDR3 DNA: TGCAGTGCTAGTCCGGACCCGTCGGGGCGGCCCTACGAGCAGTACTTC

D gene: -
J gene: TRBJ2-1
V gene: TRBV4-1
clone size: few
CDR3 protein: CASTPVTSSYNEQFF
CDR3 DNA: TGCGCCAGCACCCCGGTGACTAGCTCCTACAATGAGCAGTTCTTC

D gene: -
J gene: TRBJ2-2
V gene: TRBV20-1
clone size: many
CDR3 protein: CSALDSSGRVDTGELFF
CDR3 DNA: TGCAGTGCCTTAGATTCTTCGGGCAGGGTCGACACCGGGGAGCTGTTTTTT

D gene: -
J gene: TRBJ2-3
V gene: TRBV11-2
clone size: -
CDR3 protein: CASSSLGASTDTQYF
CDR3 DNA: TGTGCCAGCAGCTCCTTAGGGGCCAGCACAGATACGCAGTATTTT

D gene: -
J gene: TRBJ1-4
V gene: TRBV7-8
clone size: few
CDR3 protein: CASSLVRMNEKLFF
CDR3 DNA: TGTGCCAGCAGCTTAGTTCGGATGAATGAAAAACTGTTTTTT

D gene: -
J gene: TRBJ2-1
V gene: TRBV6-6
clone size: -
CDR3 protein: CASSPHPLEDEQFF
CDR3 DNA: TGTGCCAGCAGCCCACACCCTCTAGAAGATGAGCAGTTCTTC

D gene: -
J gene: TRBJ2-2
V gene: TRBV7-8
clone size: -
CDR3 protein: CASSFGTPTGELFF
CDR3 DNA: TGTGCCAGCAGCTTCGGGACTCCCACCGGGGAGCTGTTTTTT

D gene: -
J gene: TRBJ1-2
V gene: TRBV7-9
clone size: -
CDR3 protein: CASSFDTNYGYTF
CDR3 DNA: TGTGCCAGCAGCTTCGACACTAACTATGGCTACACCTTC